The TCR beta chain under discussion was sequenced for a study of post-analysis software for immune sequencing data. Whole-study context: Recorded disease courses covered relapsing-remitting, secondary progressive and progressive-relapsing multiple sclerosis. Some patients had no subtype annotation.

The CDR3 sequence is 15 residues long. Germline V gives CDR1 LGHNA, CDR2 YNFKEQ. Trimming left V 1 base short and J 5 bases short, with 14 bases between. In regard to this clonotype: Its cognate antigen is unknown.

Every TCR beta cDNA library bore unique molecular identifiers. TCRdb reprocessed the PCR reads via MiXCR and lists one record per CDR3 protein. Altogether about 820,000 distinct CDR3 sequences are present, around 53% being singletons, with the ten largest covering about 4.5%. Study-level findings and limits: TRBV segments more frequent in patients than in controls numbered several and included TRBV5-6, TRBV5-1 and TRBV20-1.

The gene calls are TRBV4-2 and TRBJ1-1; D might be TRBD1 (5 bases). Sequenced sample: blood. The sequence was collected from a girl aged 10-17 years with multiple sclerosis. CDR3 DNA: TGTGCCAGCAGCCAAGTATGGGGCGAACAGACTGAAGCTTTCTTT. Translation: CASSQVWGEQTEAFF.